Listed below are T cell receptor beta chains from one sample, sequenced in a study of blood T cell repertoires in COVID-19. TCRdb's table, derived via immunoSEQ multiplex PCR, lists solely in-frame clones and lacks some. The table shows 170,000 or so clones, with 85% to 90% occurring only once. Sequenced input: peripheral blood. These receptors were collected from a man aged 50 or older with active or convalescent COVID-19. Each CDR3 is given with its conserved first and last residue. D genes are given only for firm matches. Clone size appears in some rows only: once, few, many, or a class for an expanded clone.

d_call | j_call | clone_size | cdr3_length | v_call | cdr3_aa | cdr3_nt
TRBD2 | TRBJ2-3 | . | 17 | TRBV30 | CAWSTIGTSAPKDTQYF | TGTGCCTGGAGCACGATCGGGACTAGCGCCCCGAAGGATACGCAGTATTTT
TRBD1 | TRBJ2-2 | . | 14 | TRBV9 | CASRDRADTGELFF | TGTGCCAGCAGGGACAGGGCGGACACCGGGGAGCTGTTTTTT
. | TRBJ2-7 | . | 16 | TRBV15 | CATSRDLAGATYEQYF | TGTGCCACCAGCAGAGATTTGGCGGGGGCCACCTACGAGCAGTACTTC
TRBD2 | TRBJ2-2 | . | 19 | TRBV19 | CASSIVASGRARFAGELFF | TGTGCCAGTAGTATAGTGGCTAGCGGGAGGGCCAGATTCGCCGGGGAGCTGTTTTTT
. | TRBJ2-1 | . | 15 | TRBV7-2 | CASSLVYLTPNEQFF | TGTGCCAGCAGCTTAGTGTACCTCACTCCGAATGAGCAGTTCTTC
. | TRBJ2-1 | . | 13 | TRBV3-1/TRBV3-2 | CASSLGGYNEQFF | TGTGCCAGCAGCCTAGGGGGTTACAATGAGCAGTTCTTC
. | TRBJ2-3 | . | 12 | TRBV14 | CATQGGASVQYF | TGTGCCACCCAGGGTGGGGCGTCTGTGCAGTATTTT
TRBD1 | TRBJ1-4 | . | 16 | TRBV19 | CASSGGTGTLREKLFF | TGTGCCAGTAGTGGGGGGACAGGCACACTGAGGGAAAAACTGTTTTTT
. | TRBJ1-4 | . | 15 | TRBV4-1 | CASSRTGHNNEKLFF | TGCGCCAGCAGCCGAACGGGACACAATAATGAAAAACTGTTTTTT
. | TRBJ2-3 | . | 13 | TRBV19 | CASSNTGTDTQYF | TGTGCCAGTAGTAATACAGGCACAGATACGCAGTATTTT
. | TRBJ1-3 | once | 15 | TRBV2 | CASSLTALSGNTIYF | TGTGCCAGCAGTCTGACAGCCCTCTCTGGAAACACCATATATTTT
TRBD1 | TRBJ2-3 | . | 10 | TRBV29-1 | CSAETGAQYF | TGCAGCGCCGAGACAGGGGCGCAGTATTTT
TRBD2 | TRBJ2-7 | . | 14 | TRBV19 | CASRLAGGPHEQYF | TGTGCCAGTAGACTAGCGGGAGGGCCACACGAGCAGTACTTC
. | TRBJ1-5 | . | 14 | TRBV9 | CASSPDWADQPQHF | TGTGCCAGCAGCCCTGATTGGGCCGATCAGCCCCAGCATTTT
. | TRBJ2-5 | . | 18 | TRBV19 | CASSIRFRGSRYQETQYF | TGTGCCAGTAGTATTCGATTTAGGGGCAGTCGGTACCAAGAGACCCAGTACTTC
TRBD1 | TRBJ2-7 | . | 13 | TRBV12-3/TRBV12-4 | CASSPTGNYEQYF | TGTGCCAGCAGTCCGACAGGGAACTACGAGCAGTACTTC
TRBD2 | TRBJ2-1 | . | 17 | TRBV5-1 | CASSWGLWTSGTDEQFF | TGCGCCAGCAGCTGGGGACTTTGGACTAGCGGGACTGATGAGCAGTTCTTC
. | TRBJ1-2 | few | 12 | TRBV5-5 | CASSFGDYGYTF | TGTGCCAGCAGCTTCGGGGACTATGGCTACACCTTC
TRBD1 | TRBJ2-1 | . | 15 | TRBV24-1 | CATRATGQGNNEQFF | TGTGCCACCAGAGCTACGGGACAGGGAAACAATGAGCAGTTCTTC
TRBD1 | TRBJ2-7 | . | 17 | TRBV4-2 | CASSQGVGTGLTYEQYF | TGTGCCAGCAGCCAAGGCGTGGGGACAGGGTTGACCTACGAGCAGTACTTC
TRBD1 | TRBJ2-1 | once | 16 | TRBV5-4 | CASSTGQFISYNEQFF | TGTGCCAGCAGCACGGGACAGTTCATCTCCTACAATGAGCAGTTCTTC
. | TRBJ1-2 | . | 13 | TRBV24-1 | CATSDGHDYGYTF | TGTGCCACCAGTGATGGCCACGATTATGGCTACACCTTC
TRBD1 | TRBJ1-4 | . | 16 | TRBV10-1 | CASRRQGFSANEKLFF | TGCGCCAGCAGAAGACAGGGGTTTTCTGCTAATGAAAAACTGTTTTTT
. | TRBJ2-6 | . | 15 | TRBV7-6 | CASSSPTGGANVLTF | TGTGCCAGCAGCTCACCGACAGGTGGGGCCAACGTCCTGACTTTC
. | TRBJ2-2 | . | 15 | TRBV6-6 | CASSLGSGPTGELFF | TGTGCCAGCAGTTTGGGTAGCGGCCCCACCGGGGAGCTGTTTTTT
. | TRBJ1-5 | . | 15 | TRBV7-8 | CASSLGRTENQPQHF | TGTGCCAGCAGCTTAGGTCGGACAGAAAATCAGCCCCAGCATTTT
. | TRBJ2-1 | . | 15 | TRBV30 | CAWSVNLGGYNEQFF | TGTGCCTGGAGTGTGAATTTGGGGGGATACAATGAGCAGTTCTTC
. | TRBJ2-7 | . | 15 | TRBV9 | CASSPTAGNVYEQYF | TGTGCCAGCAGCCCTACGGCAGGGAACGTCTACGAGCAGTACTTC
TRBD2 | TRBJ2-1 | . | 14 | TRBV6-5 | CASSQPGLAGGQFF | TGTGCCAGCAGCCAACCGGGTTTAGCGGGGGGGCAGTTCTTC
. | TRBJ2-1 | . | 11 | TRBV28 | CASRLTGEQFF | TGTGCCAGCAGATTAACAGGAGAGCAGTTCTTC
TRBD2 | TRBJ2-5 | once | 18 | TRBV9 | CASSPSGTSGRAGETQYF | TGTGCCAGCAGCCCAAGTGGGACTAGCGGGAGGGCCGGGGAGACCCAGTACTTC
. | TRBJ1-1 | . | 17 | TRBV5-6 | CASSLSQLYIKNTEAFF | TGTGCCAGCAGCTTGTCCCAGTTGTACATTAAAAACACTGAAGCTTTCTTT
. | TRBJ2-3 | . | 14 | TRBV7-3 | CASPPTWVPDTQYF | TGTGCCAGCCCCCCGACTTGGGTACCAGATACGCAGTATTTT
. | TRBJ1-6 | once | 15 | TRBV6-4 | CASSEAVSYNSPLHF | TGTGCCAGCAGTGAGGCTGTTTCCTATAATTCACCCCTCCACTTT
. | TRBJ1-4 | . | 15 | TRBV5-5 | CASSVGTPANEKLFF | TGTGCCAGCAGCGTCGGGACTCCCGCTAATGAAAAACTGTTTTTT
. | TRBJ2-7 | once | 15 | TRBV6-6 | CASSYLREKPYEQYF | TGTGCCAGCAGTTACCTGCGCGAAAAACCCTACGAGCAGTACTTC
. | TRBJ1-3 | many | 17 | TRBV4-3 | CASSQVWAGGAGNTIYF | TGCGCCAGCAGCCAAGTTTGGGCCGGAGGGGCAGGAAACACCATATATTTT
TRBD2 | TRBJ2-7 | . | 16 | TRBV5-1 | CASSFIASGSTYEQYF | TGCGCCAGCAGCTTCATTGCTAGCGGTAGCACCTACGAGCAGTACTTC
TRBD2 | TRBJ2-7 | . | 15 | TRBV4-2 | CASSLGLAETYEQYF | TGTGCCAGCAGCCTCGGACTAGCGGAGACCTACGAGCAGTACTTC
. | TRBJ2-7 | . | 14 | TRBV11-3 | CASSRGHSSYEQYF | TGTGCCAGCAGTCGAGGGCACAGCTCCTACGAGCAGTACTTC
. | TRBJ2-7 | few | 15 | TRBV7-9 | CASSLFSDKTYEQYF | TGTGCCAGCAGCTTATTCTCCGACAAAACCTACGAGCAGTACTTC
TRBD1 | TRBJ1-1 | . | 15 | TRBV27 | CASSLSGRGRGVAFF | TGTGCCAGCAGTTTAAGCGGCAGGGGGCGAGGAGTCGCTTTCTTT
. | TRBJ2-2 | . | 13 | TRBV7-9 | CASSFGVSGELFF | TGTGCCAGCAGCTTCGGAGTATCCGGGGAGCTGTTTTTT
TRBD2 | TRBJ2-7 | . | 16 | TRBV27 | CASRPLVDSGSYEQYF | TGTGCCAGCCGCCCCCTCGTGGATAGCGGGAGTTACGAGCAGTACTTC
. | TRBJ2-5 | . | 14 | TRBV27 | CASSPVQGKETQYF | TGTGCCAGCAGTCCAGTACAGGGAAAAGAGACCCAGTACTTC